The 27 T cell receptor beta chains below were found in one sample sequenced in a study of T cells in Graves' hyperthyroidism and ophthalmopathy (dated by TCRdb to between 2017 and 2020). The library came from multiplex PCR. TCRdb shows the sequencer as Illumina HiSeq 2000. Amplification of TCR beta CDR3 regions was carried out from RNA transcripts. A first-round RT-PCR of the TCR CDR3 used the HTBI primer set with the Qiagen OneStep RT-PCR kit. TCRdb reprocessed the public reads (quality trimming at Q25 with fastp, clone calling with MiXCR) and kept in-frame beta chains. Entries that share a CDR3 protein sequence are merged under the most common genes and DNA. The sample profile shows some 760,000 distinct CDR3 sequences; around 13% of them were found once. The top ten hold 10% of the sample. What was sequenced was blood. The receptors come from a woman between 18 and 30 years old with Graves' hyperthyroidism.

The V call is TRBV4-2, the J call TRBJ1-1; tentatively, D is TRBD1 (5 bases). The CDR3 contains 16 residues. V dropped 0 bases and J dropped 5 bases, with 16 bases sitting between them. CDR1 and CDR2 (germline): LGHNA, YNFKEQ. Here the CDR3 DNA reads TGTGCCAGCAGCCAAGACGGAACGAGGGGCTCGACTGAAGCTTTCTTT. It specifies CASSQDGTRGSTEAFF.

The rearrangement joins TRBV5-1 to TRBJ2-2, with D hard to call. Germline-derived CDR1 and CDR2 are SGHRS and YFSETQ. The CDR3 sequence is 14 residues long. Trimming left V 4 bases short and J 2 bases short, with 9 bases between. Written as DNA, the CDR3 is TGCGCCAGCAGCGAACAGAGTAACACCGGGGAGCTGTTTTTT. Amino acid sequence: CASSEQSNTGELFF.

This clonotype was counted many times. The V and J genes are TRBV4-1 and TRBJ2-7; D perhaps matches TRBD1 (6 bases). V lost 4 bases and J lost 0, with 16 bases in between. This CDR3 has 16 amino acids. Germline lookup yields CDR1 MGHRA and CDR2 YSYEKL. The CDR3 region is CASSPLPGQSSYEQYF. The CDR3 nucleotides read TGCGCCAGCAGCCCATTACCGGGACAAAGCTCCTACGAGCAGTACTTC.

This chain links TRBV6-1 with TRBJ1-1, with D uncertain. Germline V gives CDR1 MNHNS, CDR2 SASEGT. This CDR3 has 13 amino acids. V was cut by 6 bases and J by 1 base, with 9 bases left in between. The CDR3 protein is CASREIKNTEAFF. As DNA, the CDR3 is TGTGCCAGCAGGGAAATCAAGAACACTGAAGCTTTCTTT.

This chain joins TRBV9 and TRBJ2-4; D perhaps matches TRBD2 (5 bases). This CDR3 is 14 amino acids long. Trimming pared 4 bases from V and 8 bases from J, leaving 16 bases between. Germline CDR1 is SGDLS and CDR2 is YYNGEE. This CDR3 reads CASSPTIEGDIQYF. The CDR3 DNA reads TGTGCCAGCAGCCCAACCATTGAGGGAGACATTCAGTACTTC.

In its sample, this clonotype was seen many times. V is TRBV2 and J is TRBJ2-5; 12 bases are a match to TRBD2. Germline-derived CDR1 and CDR2 are SNHLY and FYNNEI. V was pared by 8 bases and J by 5 bases, with 6 bases of the junction left unmatched. This CDR3 region has 14 residues. CDR3 sequence: CASRRLAGVETQYF. For the CDR3, the DNA is TGTGCCAGCCGCCGACTAGCGGGAGTTGAGACCCAGTACTTC.

This clonotype was seen repeatedly, ten times or more. The CDR3 bases are TGTGCCAGCAGTTACGGGACCCCGGCGCCCCAGCATTTT. Translated, it gives CASSYGTPAPQHF. The chain has TRBV6-2 or TRBV6-3 and TRBJ1-5; D is perhaps TRBD1 (5 bases). The CDR3 is made up of 13 amino acids. CDR1 and CDR2 (germline): MNHEY, SVGEGT. Trimming took off 2 bases at V and 9 bases at J, with 11 bases between the two ends.

This clonotype was found many times. The V and J genes are TRBV20-1 and TRBJ2-7; a possible D gene is TRBD2 (5 bases). The ends were cut back, 5 bases at V and 2 bases at J, with 16 bases in the middle. In germline, CDR1 is DFQATT, CDR2 SNEGSKA (reference sequence). The CDR3 has 14 amino acids. CDR3 residues: CSALGPGITYEQYF. DNA of the CDR3: TGCAGTGCTCTCGGCCCGGGGATAACCTACGAGCAGTACTTC.

The chain combines TRBV6-2 or TRBV6-3 with TRBJ1-4; TRBD1 agrees at 8 bases. Germline CDR1 MNHEY, CDR2 SVGEGT. The CDR3 runs to 16 residues. J lost 0 bases, V lost 4 bases, and 4 bases had no gene match. The CDR3 DNA sequence: TGTGCCAGCAGTTGGGACAGGCGCGCAACTAATGAAAAACTGTTTTTT. The encoded protein is CASSWDRRATNEKLFF.

This clonotype was seen at least ten times. The chain carries TRBV11-2 and TRBJ2-7, with 8 bases identical to TRBD1. The CDR3 is 15 amino acids. In germline, CDR1 is SGHAT, CDR2 FQNNGV. With V trimmed by 4 bases and J by 6 bases, 11 bases remained unmatched. CDR3 nucleotides: TGTGCCAGCAGCTCATCTTCCGGACAGGGTTCCGAGCAGTACTTC. Protein product: CASSSSSGQGSEQYF.

The V gene is TRBV7-9, the J gene TRBJ2-7, with D perhaps matching TRBD1 or TRBD2 (5 bases each). V lost 5 bases, J lost 4 bases, and 30 bases lay in between. Germline CDR1 is SEHNR and CDR2 is FQNEAQ (reference sequence). The CDR3 is made up of 19 amino acids. This CDR3 reads CASSLYDREDGRASYEQYF. DNA of the CDR3: TGTGCCAGCAGCCTGTATGACAGAGAAGATGGGCGGGCCTCTTACGAGCAGTACTTC.

The chain is built from TRBV20-1 and TRBJ1-1; D is unclear. Germline CDR1 is DFQATT and CDR2 is SNEGSKA (reference sequence). V was cut by 6 bases and J by 1 base, with 18 bases left in between. The CDR3 runs to 15 residues. CDR3 sequence reads: CSASIYRHPNTEAFF. As DNA, the CDR3 is TGCAGTGCCTCAATATACCGACACCCGAACACTGAAGCTTTCTTT.

This clonotype was detected ten times or more. This sequence joins TRBV2 and TRBJ2-7, with 8 bases identical to TRBD2. With 6 bases clipped from V and 7 bases from J, the junction kept 5 bases outside the gene matches. The CDR3 totals 12 residues. The germline CDR1 and CDR2 sequences are SNHLY and FYNNEI. The CDR3 spells CASSTSGREQYF. The DNA for the CDR3 is TGTGCCAGCAGCACTAGCGGTAGGGAGCAGTACTTC.

This clonotype was recorded many times. This chain uses TRBV11-1 with TRBJ1-1; D uncertain. From germline, CDR1 is SGHAT and CDR2 FQDESV (reference sequence). This CDR3 is 14 amino acids long. V was pared by 5 bases and J by 0 bases, with 10 bases between. The DNA for the CDR3 is TGTGCCAGCAGCCAACGGGTCTTGAACACTGAAGCTTTCTTT. This sequence encodes CASSQRVLNTEAFF.

V gene TRBV30 combines with J gene TRBJ2-2, with 13 positions matching TRBD2. Germline V lookup: CDR1 GTSNPN, CDR2 SVGIG (reference sequence). With V trimmed by 8 bases and J by 5 bases, 5 bases remained unmatched. CDR3 length equals 14 residues. As DNA, the CDR3 is TGTGCCCACGGACTAGCGGGAGCAACCGGGGAGCTGTTTTTT. It codes for CAHGLAGATGELFF.

This clonotype has ten or more counts. The J gene is TRBJ2-1, the V gene TRBV7-2; 12 nucleotides align to TRBD2. CDR1 is SGHTA and CDR2 is FQGNSA in the germline V gene. The length of the CDR3 is 15 residues. The V and J ends lost 5 bases and 10 bases, in that order; junction bases with no gene match: 9. The CDR3 DNA reads as TGTGCCAGCAGCCCAGCTAGCGGGAGGGCCCAGGAGCAGTTCTTC. It yields the protein CASSPASGRAQEQFF.

This clonotype was seen many times. The chain carries TRBV11-3 and TRBJ2-3; TRBD2 might be the D (5 bases). The CDR3 loop spans 15 amino acids. Per the germline V gene, CDR1 is SGHNT and CDR2 is YENEEA. V was pared by 1 base and J by 4 bases, with 12 bases between. The CDR3 bases are TGTGCCAGCAGCTTAGGGGTCGGAGGTCCAGATACGCAGTATTTT. This codes for CASSLGVGGPDTQYF. Filled out from reference TRBV11-3 and TRBJ2-3, the complete variable domain reads EAGVVQSPRYKIIEKKQPVAFWCNPISGHNTLYWYLQNLGQGPELLIRYENEEAVDDSQLPKDRFSAERLKGVDSTLKIQPAELGDSAVYLCASSLGVGGPDTQYFGPGTRLTVL.

This clonotype came up a few times. V and J are TRBV30 and TRBJ1-1, with a possible D match to TRBD1 (5 bases). The CDR3 runs 13 residues. V lost 1 base and J lost 11, with 17 bases in between. Germline V gives CDR1 GTSNPN, CDR2 SVGIG (reference sequence). CDR3 protein: CAWSDPGLWGAFF. Written as DNA, the CDR3 is TGTGCCTGGAGTGACCCGGGTTTGTGGGGCGCTTTCTTT.

This clonotype was recorded many times. The chain is built from TRBV12-3 or TRBV12-4 and TRBJ1-3; TRBD1 is a possible D gene (5 bases). This CDR3 has 19 residues. With 4 bases removed from V and 1 base from J, the gap between germline ends came to 23 bases. CDR3 DNA: TGTGCCAGCAGTTATGGATGGGGGGACTCCTCGATATCTGGAAACACCATATATTTT. It codes for CASSYGWGDSSISGNTIYF.

This clonotype was counted between two and nine times. The V call is TRBV5-6, the J call TRBJ1-4, with D unclear. The germline gives CDR1 SGHDT, CDR2 YYEEEE. The CDR3 consists of 17 residues. The germline V and J ends were trimmed by 0 bases and 0 bases, with 12 bases remaining between them. The CDR3 here is CASSLGWTDATNEKLFF. The CDR3 region has the DNA TGTGCCAGCAGCTTGGGGTGGACGGATGCAACTAATGAAAAACTGTTTTTT.

CDR3 DNA: TGTGCCAGCAGTTATTTGGGGACTTGGAACGAGCAGTACTTC. Translation: CASSYLGTWNEQYF. The genes are TRBV6-2 or TRBV6-3 and TRBJ2-7; maybe TRBD2 (6 bases). This CDR3 contains 14 residues. Germline CDR1 is MNHEY and CDR2 is SVGEGT. V was pared by 3 bases and J by 5 bases, with 14 bases between.

The V gene is TRBV6-5, the J gene TRBJ1-5; 11 nucleotides match TRBD1. The CDR3 is made up of 17 amino acids. Germline trimming cut 2 bases from V and 3 bases from J; bases unmatched to any gene: 6. Germline CDR1 is MNHEY and CDR2 is SVGAGI. As DNA, the CDR3 is TGTGCCAGCAGTTACCTCGGACAGGGGGCCCTCAATCAGCCCCAGCATTTT. It is translated as CASSYLGQGALNQPQHF.

The chain carries TRBV6-5 and TRBJ1-5; TRBD1 matches at 12 bases. V dropped 4 bases and J dropped 6; count of bases not matched to a gene: 4. There are 15 residues in the CDR3. Germline CDR1 and CDR2: MNHEY and SVGAGI. Written as DNA, the CDR3 is TGTGCCAGCAGTTCCGGGACAGGGGGCAGTCAGCCCCAGCATTTT. Translating gives CASSSGTGGSQPQHF.

The gene calls are TRBV5-4 and TRBJ1-1; TRBD1 is a possible D gene (5 bases). With 2 bases removed from V and 8 bases from J, the gap between germline ends came to 7 bases. CDR3 length: 11 amino acids. Looked up from germline, CDR1 is SGHNT and CDR2 is YYREEE (reference sequence). CDR3 sequence reads: CASSFGQEAFF. In nucleotides, the CDR3 is TGTGCCAGCAGCTTCGGACAAGAAGCTTTCTTT. The variable domain in full, completed from reference TRBV5-4 and TRBJ1-1, reads ETGVTQSPTHLIKTRGQQVTLRCSSQSGHNTVSWYQQALGQGPQFIFQYYREEENGRGNFPPRFSGLQFPNYSSELNVNALELDDSALYLCASSFGQEAFFGQGTRLTVV.

The chain uses TRBV6-2 or TRBV6-3 and TRBJ2-1; 8 bases are shared with TRBD2. Germline V gene lookup returns CDR1 MNHEY and CDR2 SVGEGT. The CDR3 extends over 15 amino acids. The trim removed 2 bases at V and 4 bases at J, leaving 4 bases unmatched. Written as DNA, the CDR3 is TGTGCCAGCAGTTACAACAGCGGGAGTTACAATGAGCAGTTCTTC. Translating it yields CASSYNSGSYNEQFF.

The table lists this clonotype with many counts. The genes are TRBV28 and TRBJ2-7, with D uncertain. V lost 5 bases and J 5 bases, leaving 10 bases between the germline ends. Germline V gene lookup returns CDR1 MDHEN and CDR2 SYDVKM. The CDR3 covers 12 residues. The CDR3 here is CASSLPTHEQYF. The CDR3 region has the DNA TGTGCCAGCAGTCTCCCCACACACGAGCAGTACTTC.

This clonotype has at least ten counts. The V call is TRBV28, the J call TRBJ2-7; D might be TRBD1 (5 bases). The CDR3 length is 13 residues. Trimming took 3 bases from V and 7 from J, leaving 13 bases between them. Germline lookup yields CDR1 MDHEN and CDR2 SYDVKM. In nucleotides, the CDR3 is TGTGCCAGCAGTTTGGGCAGGGCGATAGAGCAGTACTTC. Its translation is CASSLGRAIEQYF.